This entry features one TCR beta chain sequence. One end of the junction is discordant with germline, which a read error may explain. Primers included in the PCR were 60 Vbeta and 13 Jbeta primers. Original methodology: Around 11 million shared chains were among some 80 million unique TCR beta chains counted in a later analysis. Sequenced by immunoSEQ multiplex PCR; TCRdb stores in-frame clones only, minus some. The V and J calls and clone size are taken from that table; D and trimming were inferred from the DNA. Of more than 80,000 clones detected, approximately 82% appear once; the ten largest clones hold 3% to 4.5%. These data come from a study of cytomegalovirus exposure and HLA in healthy donors. On the study more broadly: Among the 300 to 400 donors who were genotyped, about 86% fell in the genetic ancestry cluster that is associated with self-reported Caucasian donors.

The CDR3 loop spans 15 amino acids. Germline CDR1 reads SEHNR; CDR2 reads FQNEAQ (reference sequence). What was sequenced was PBMCs. V usage is TRBV7-9 and J usage is TRBJ1-2, with D maybe TRBD1 (5 bases). The clonotype was recovered from a female donor in good health and CMV-seropositive. As DNA, the CDR3 is TGTTCCAGCAGCTTAGGCCGGGGCGGGACTCATGGCTACACCTTC. This sequence encodes CSSSLGRGGTHGYTF.